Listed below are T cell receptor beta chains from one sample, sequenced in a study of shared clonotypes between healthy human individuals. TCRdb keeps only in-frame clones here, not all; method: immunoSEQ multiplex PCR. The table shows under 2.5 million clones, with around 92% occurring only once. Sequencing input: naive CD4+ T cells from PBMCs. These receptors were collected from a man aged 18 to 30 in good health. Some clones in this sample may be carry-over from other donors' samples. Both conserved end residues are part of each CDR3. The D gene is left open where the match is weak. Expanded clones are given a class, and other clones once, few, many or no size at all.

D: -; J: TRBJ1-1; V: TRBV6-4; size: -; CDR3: CASTHRVENTEAFF; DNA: TGTGCCAGCACTCACAGGGTAGAGAACACTGAAGCTTTCTTT
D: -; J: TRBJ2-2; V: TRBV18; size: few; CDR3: CASSRFPTARTGELFF; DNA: TGTGCCAGCTCACGGTTTCCCACAGCGAGGACCGGGGAGCTGTTTTTT
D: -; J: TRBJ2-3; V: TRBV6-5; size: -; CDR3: CASSARPLRTDTQYF; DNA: TGTGCCAGCAGTGCGAGACCGCTGCGCACAGATACGCAGTATTTT
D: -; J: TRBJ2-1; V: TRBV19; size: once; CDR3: CASVQNGLVPHNEQFF; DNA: TGTGCTTCAGTACAAAATGGGCTAGTTCCCCACAATGAGCAGTTCTTC
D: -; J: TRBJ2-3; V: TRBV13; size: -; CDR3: CASSSSSNTQYF; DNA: TGTGCCAGCAGCTCTTCTAGCAATACGCAGTATTTT
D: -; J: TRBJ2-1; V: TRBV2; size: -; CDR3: CASTGGAPSYNEQFF; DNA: TGTGCCAGCACCGGCGGGGCCCCCTCCTACAATGAGCAGTTCTTC
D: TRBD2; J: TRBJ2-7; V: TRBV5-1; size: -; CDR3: CASSFGLAEAYEQYF; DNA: TGCGCCAGCAGCTTCGGACTAGCGGAAGCCTACGAGCAGTACTTC
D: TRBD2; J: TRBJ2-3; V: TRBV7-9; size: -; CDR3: CASSFAGTTRTDTQYF; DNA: TGTGCCAGCAGCTTCGCCGGGACTACACGCACAGATACGCAGTATTTT
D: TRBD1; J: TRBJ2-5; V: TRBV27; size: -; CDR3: CASSFSRQGVETQYF; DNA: TGTGCCAGCAGTTTTTCGAGACAGGGCGTGGAGACCCAGTACTTC
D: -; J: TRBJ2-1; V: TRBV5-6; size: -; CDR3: CASSLGLYFSYNEQFF; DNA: TGTGCCAGCAGCTTGGGACTCTACTTCTCCTACAATGAGCAGTTCTTC
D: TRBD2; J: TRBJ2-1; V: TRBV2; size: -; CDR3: CASRLRSGSFEQFF; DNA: TGTGCCAGCAGGCTCCGGAGCGGGAGTTTTGAGCAGTTCTTC
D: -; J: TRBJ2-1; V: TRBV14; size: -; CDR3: CASSRSFYNEQFF; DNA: TGTGCCAGCAGCCGTTCCTTTTACAATGAGCAGTTCTTC
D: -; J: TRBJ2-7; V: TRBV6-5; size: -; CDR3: CASSYSGGGPYEQYF; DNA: TGTGCCAGCAGTTACTCAGGGGGAGGTCCCTACGAGCAGTACTTC
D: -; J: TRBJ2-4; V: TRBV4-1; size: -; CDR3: CASSQGPVWGAQNIQYF; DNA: TGCGCCAGCAGCCAAGGCCCCGTGTGGGGAGCGCAAAACATTCAGTACTTC
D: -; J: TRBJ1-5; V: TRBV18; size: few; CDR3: CASSPGENQPQHF; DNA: TGTGCCAGCTCACCAGGGGAGAATCAGCCCCAGCATTTT
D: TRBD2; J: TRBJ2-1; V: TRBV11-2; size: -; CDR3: CASTTRRLAGGRNEQFF; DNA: TGTGCCAGCACCACGCGGCGGTTAGCGGGAGGGCGAAATGAGCAGTTCTTC
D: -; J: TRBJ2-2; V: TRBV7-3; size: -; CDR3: CASSLGGSTGELFF; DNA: TGTGCCAGCAGCTTAGGGGGATCCACCGGGGAGCTGTTTTTT
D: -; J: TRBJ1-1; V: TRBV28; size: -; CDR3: CASSFGGGAGTEAFF; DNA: TGTGCCAGCAGTTTTGGTGGGGGGGCAGGCACTGAAGCTTTCTTT
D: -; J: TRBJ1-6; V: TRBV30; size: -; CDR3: CAWSAGVKNSPLHF; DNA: TGTGCCTGGAGTGCCGGGGTGAAGAATTCACCCCTCCACTTT
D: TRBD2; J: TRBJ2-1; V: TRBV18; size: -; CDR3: CASSLAGFSYNEQFF; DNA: TGTGCCAGCTCGCTAGCGGGCTTCTCCTACAATGAGCAGTTCTTC
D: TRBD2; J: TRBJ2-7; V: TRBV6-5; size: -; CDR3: CASSTPGLATYEQYF; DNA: TGTGCCAGCAGTACCCCGGGACTAGCCACCTACGAGCAGTACTTC
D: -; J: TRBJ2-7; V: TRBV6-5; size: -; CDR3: CASSYGKTYEQYF; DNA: TGTGCCAGCAGTTACGGGAAGACCTACGAGCAGTACTTC
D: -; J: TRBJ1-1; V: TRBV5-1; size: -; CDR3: CASSLWGANTEAFF; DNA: TGCGCCAGCAGCTTGTGGGGGGCGAACACTGAAGCTTTCTTT
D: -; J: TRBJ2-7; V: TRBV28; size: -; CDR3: CASSSGASSYEQYF; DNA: TGTGCCAGCAGTTCGGGGGCGAGCTCCTACGAGCAGTACTTC
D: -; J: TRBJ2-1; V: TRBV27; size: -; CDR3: CASRPLTRYNEQFF; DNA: TGTGCCAGCAGGCCGTTAACTAGATACAATGAGCAGTTCTTC
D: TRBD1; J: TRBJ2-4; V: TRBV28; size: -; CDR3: CASSSPPGGASQYF; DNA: TGTGCCAGCAGTTCCCCCCCAGGGGGCGCGTCCCAGTACTTC
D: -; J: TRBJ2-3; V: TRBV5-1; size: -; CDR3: CASSGGTDTQYF; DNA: TGCGCCAGCAGCGGCGGCACAGATACGCAGTATTTT
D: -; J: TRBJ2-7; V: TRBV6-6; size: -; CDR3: CASSVRGTREQYF; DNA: TGTGCCAGCAGTGTCCGGGGGACAAGGGAGCAGTACTTC
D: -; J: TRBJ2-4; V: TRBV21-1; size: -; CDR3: CASSTQSKTRDLAKNIQYF; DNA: TGTGCCAGCAGCACACAATCCAAGACAAGAGACCTAGCCAAAAACATTCAGTACTTC
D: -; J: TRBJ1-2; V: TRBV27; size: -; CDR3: CASSPQGWGYTF; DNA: TGTGCCAGCAGTCCCCAAGGTTGGGGCTACACCTTC
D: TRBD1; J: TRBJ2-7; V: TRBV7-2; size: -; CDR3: CASSLGGTGGEQYF; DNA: TGTGCCAGCAGCTTAGGAGGGACAGGGGGGGAGCAGTACTTC
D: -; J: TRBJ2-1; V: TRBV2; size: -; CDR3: CASRIGSTPFRRNEQFF; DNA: TGTGCCAGCAGGATTGGATCTACCCCCTTTAGGCGTAATGAGCAGTTCTTC
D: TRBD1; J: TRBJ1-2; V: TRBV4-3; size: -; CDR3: CASSQDDRAPYGYTF; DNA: TGCGCCAGCAGCCAGGACGACAGGGCCCCCTATGGCTACACCTTC
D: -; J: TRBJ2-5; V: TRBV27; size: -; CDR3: CASSSRAGSGETQYF; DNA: TGTGCCAGCAGTTCACGCGCAGGGTCCGGAGAGACCCAGTACTTC
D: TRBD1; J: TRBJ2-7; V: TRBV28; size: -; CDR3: CASSPGQGPSSMTNF; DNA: TGTGCCAGCAGCCCAGGACAGGGCCCCAGCTCCATGACAAACTTC
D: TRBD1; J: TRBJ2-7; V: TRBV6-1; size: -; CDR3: CAIWAGTGNSYEQYF; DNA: TGTGCCATATGGGCGGGGACAGGGAACTCCTACGAGCAGTACTTC
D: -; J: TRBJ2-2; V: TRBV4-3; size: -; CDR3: CASSQDPLIGLNTGELFF; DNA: TGCGCCAGCAGCCAAGACCCTCTTATAGGTCTGAACACCGGGGAGCTGTTTTTT
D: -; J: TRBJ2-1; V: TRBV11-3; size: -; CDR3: CASSVLAGKYNEQFF; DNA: TGTGCCAGCAGCGTTCTGGCGGGGAAGTACAATGAGCAGTTCTTC
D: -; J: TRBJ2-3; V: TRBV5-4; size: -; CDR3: CASSLAVLANTQYF; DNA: TGTGCCAGCAGCTTGGCGGTCCTTGCAAATACGCAGTATTTT
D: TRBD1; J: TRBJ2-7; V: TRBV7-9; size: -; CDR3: CASSPTGQGLEQYF; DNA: TGTGCCAGCAGCCCTACGGGACAGGGCCTCGAGCAGTACTTC
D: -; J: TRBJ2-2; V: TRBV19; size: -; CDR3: CATSSPVGTGELFF; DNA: TGTGCCACTAGCTCACCCGTAGGCACCGGGGAGCTGTTTTTT
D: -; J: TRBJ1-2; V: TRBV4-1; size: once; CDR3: CASSQAVTASYGYTF; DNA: TGCGCCAGCAGCCAAGCAGTCACGGCGAGCTATGGCTACACCTTC
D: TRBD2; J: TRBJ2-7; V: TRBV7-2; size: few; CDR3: CASSPRERGFGTYEQYF; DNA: TGTGCCAGCAGCCCGAGAGAGCGGGGCTTCGGAACCTACGAGCAGTACTTC
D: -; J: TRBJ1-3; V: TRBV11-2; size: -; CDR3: CASSLGSTAGNTIYF; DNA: TGTGCCAGCAGCTTAGGTAGCACTGCTGGAAACACCATATATTTT
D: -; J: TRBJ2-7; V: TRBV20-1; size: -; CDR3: CSAPIIYEQYF; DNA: TGCAGTGCCCCTATTATCTACGAGCAGTACTTC
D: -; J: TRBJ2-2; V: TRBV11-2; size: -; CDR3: CASGAPRENTGELFF; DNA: TGTGCCAGCGGGGCCCCCCGAGAGAACACCGGGGAGCTGTTTTTT
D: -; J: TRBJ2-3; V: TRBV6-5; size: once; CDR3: CASSAGYFSTDTQYF; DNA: TGTGCCAGCAGTGCGGGGTATTTTAGCACAGATACGCAGTATTTT
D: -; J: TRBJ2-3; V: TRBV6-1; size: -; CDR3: CASDGTDTQYF; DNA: TGTGCCAGCGACGGCACAGATACGCAGTATTTT
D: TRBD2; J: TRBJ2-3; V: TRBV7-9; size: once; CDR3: CASLATGGTDTQYF; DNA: TGTGCCAGCCTCGCAACCGGGGGGACAGATACGCAGTATTTT
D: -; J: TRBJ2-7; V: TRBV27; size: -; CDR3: CASSYLIWRDSSEQYF; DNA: TGTGCCAGCAGTTACCTTATTTGGCGGGATTCATCCGAGCAGTACTTC
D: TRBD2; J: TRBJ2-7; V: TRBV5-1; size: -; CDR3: CASSERERNEQYF; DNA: TGCGCCAGCAGCGAGCGGGAGAGGAACGAGCAGTACTTC
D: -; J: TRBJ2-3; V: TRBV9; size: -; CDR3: CASSVGSEDTQYF; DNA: TGTGCCAGCAGCGTAGGGAGTGAAGATACGCAGTATTTT
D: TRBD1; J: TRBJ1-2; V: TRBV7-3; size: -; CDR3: CASSLDRAKGYTF; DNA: TGTGCCAGCAGTTTGGACAGGGCAAAGGGCTACACCTTC
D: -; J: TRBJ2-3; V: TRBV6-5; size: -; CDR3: CASSYNRDTDTQYF; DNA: TGTGCCAGCAGTTACAACAGGGACACAGATACGCAGTATTTT
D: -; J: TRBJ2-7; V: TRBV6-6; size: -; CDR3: CASSYQRQGYEQYF; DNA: TGTGCCAGCAGTTACCAGCGTCAGGGGTACGAGCAGTACTTC